Below are 30 T cell receptor beta chains sequenced from a single sample in a study of T-cell reconstitution after alpha-beta-depleted transplantation in children. Unique molecular identifiers were incorporated during preparation of the TCRbeta library. Each CDR3 protein gets one entry after TCRdb re-called the PCR reads with MiXCR. This sample has 600,000 to 700,000 distinct CDR3 sequences, with approximately 16% found just once. This sample comprised PBMCs from the stem cell graft donor, obtained from the stem cell graft. Receptors originate from a human donor who donated a stem cell graft to a child with acute myeloid leukemia.

This clonotype was detected once. J is TRBJ2-5 and V is TRBV3-1; 7 nucleotides agree with TRBD2. The germline CDR1 and CDR2 sequences are LGHDT and YNNKEL (reference sequence). Trimming at V came to 1 base and at J to 7 bases, leaving 6 bases not matched to a gene. The CDR3 extends over 14 amino acids. For the CDR3, the DNA is TGTGCCAGCAGCCAAGCCTCCTTAGCGGGGACCCAGTACTTC. This gives the protein CASSQASLAGTQYF.

The V call is TRBV20-1, the J call TRBJ2-3; TRBD2 aligns across 10 bases. Per the germline V gene, CDR1 is DFQATT and CDR2 is SNEGSKA (reference sequence). With 3 bases clipped from V and 5 bases from J, the junction kept 8 bases outside the gene matches. This CDR3 spans 15 amino acids. CDR3 region: CSASSTSGILDTQYF. The CDR3 DNA reads as TGCAGTGCTAGTAGTACTAGCGGGATCTTAGATACGCAGTATTTT.

Written as DNA, the CDR3 is TGTGCCAGCAGCTTCGGGGTAACCCTTGAAGATACGCAGTATTTT. As protein: CASSFGVTLEDTQYF. The chain joins TRBV11-1 to TRBJ2-3, with D perhaps matching TRBD2 (5 bases). Germline V gives CDR1 SGHAT, CDR2 FQDESV (reference sequence). The CDR3 loop spans 15 amino acids. The V end was cut by 3 bases, the J end by 5 bases, with 15 bases between.

This clonotype was detected only a few times. The rearrangement links TRBV18 to TRBJ2-5, with D perhaps being TRBD1 or TRBD2 (5 bases each). Germline V CDR1 and CDR2: KGHSH, LQKENI. The CDR3 totals 16 residues. The germline V and J ends were trimmed by 0 bases and 5 bases, with 16 bases remaining between them. The CDR3: CASSPPSAGWRETQYF. The CDR3 DNA reads as TGTGCCAGCTCACCACCGTCGGCAGGGTGGAGGGAGACCCAGTACTTC.

This clonotype occurred a few times. The V and J genes are TRBV5-1 and TRBJ2-7; possible D gene TRBD2, 5 bases. CDR1 SGHRS and CDR2 YFSETQ come from the germline V gene. This CDR3 is 15 amino acids long. Trimming removed 3 bases at V and 0 bases at J, with 13 bases between. CDR3 nucleotide sequence: TGCGCCAGCAGCTGGGTAGCGAGGGACTCCTACGAGCAGTACGTC. It specifies CASSWVARDSYEQYV.

The V and J genes are TRBV5-6 and TRBJ2-1; weak D call: TRBD2 (5 bases). In germline, CDR1 is SGHDT, CDR2 YYEEEE. The CDR3 sequence is 13 residues long. Trimming removed 0 bases from V and 11 bases from J, with 12 bases in between. In nucleotides, the CDR3 is TGTGCCAGCAGCTTGGCGGGGAGTTATAAGCAGTTCTTC. Translated, it gives CASSLAGSYKQFF.

This clonotype was observed many times. The rearrangement links TRBV5-6 to TRBJ2-1; D is perhaps TRBD1 (7 bases). The V gene's germline CDR1 is SGHDT and CDR2 YYEEEE. The V gene lost 0 bases and the J gene lost 3 bases, with 16 bases spanning the gap. The CDR3 consists of 17 residues. In DNA, the CDR3 is TGTGCCAGCAGCTTGGAGGCGGGACAGCTATTCTACAATGAGCAGTTCTTC. It yields the protein CASSLEAGQLFYNEQFF.

The chain recombines TRBV18 with TRBJ1-2; TRBD1 might be the D (6 bases). From germline, CDR1 is KGHSH and CDR2 LQKENI. This CDR3 contains 13 residues. V was shortened by 1 base and J by 8 bases, with 11 bases between the two germline ends. The CDR3 loop reads CASSPLGAKGYTF. DNA of the CDR3: TGTGCCAGCTCACCACTGGGGGCGAAGGGCTACACCTTC.

This clonotype occurred a few times. The chain links TRBV12-3 or TRBV12-4 to TRBJ1-5; weak D call: TRBD1 (6 bases). The CDR3 is made up of 13 amino acids. Trimming took off 6 bases at V and 5 bases at J, with 11 bases between the two ends. The CDR3: CASSGQSDQPQHF. The DNA of the CDR3 is TGTGCCAGCAGCGGACAGTCAGATCAGCCCCAGCATTTT.

This clonotype has more than one count but fewer than ten. The gene calls are TRBV20-1 and TRBJ2-2; 9 bases fit TRBD1. Per germline, CDR1 DFQATT and CDR2 SNEGSKA (reference sequence). The CDR3 has 16 amino acids. V lost 5 bases to trimming and J lost 1 base; unmatched junction nucleotides: 8. CDR3 region: CSAVSGTGWNTGELFF. CDR3 bases: TGCAGTGCTGTATCCGGGACAGGGTGGAACACCGGGGAGCTGTTTTTT.

This clonotype has at least ten counts. This chain connects TRBV6-5 to TRBJ2-5; 11 bases are shared with TRBD2. The CDR3 covers 16 residues. CDR1 and CDR2 from the germline V gene are MNHEY and SVGAGI. Trimming at V came to 5 bases and at J to 5 bases, leaving 10 bases not matched to a gene. CDR3 loop: CASSTDSGGAGETQYF. In DNA form, the CDR3 reads TGTGCCAGCAGTACCGATAGCGGGGGGGCCGGGGAGACCCAGTACTTC.

This clonotype was seen a few times. The chain employs TRBV20-1 and TRBJ1-1, with TRBD1 identical over 9 bases. CDR3 length equals 14 residues. Unmatched junction bases numbered 11, after V lost 5 bases and J lost 7 bases. Germline assignment: CDR1 DFQATT and CDR2 SNEGSKA (reference sequence). The CDR3 region has the DNA TGCAGTGCTGATGGGACAGGGATCCCCCATGAAGCTTTCTTT. Translating gives CSADGTGIPHEAFF.

This clonotype was observed a handful of times. The chain links TRBV25-1 to TRBJ2-6; 8 bases are a match to TRBD1. The J segment lost 1 base and the V segment lost 2 bases, leaving 7 bases of the junction unmatched. There are 18 residues in the CDR3. The V gene's germline CDR1 is MGHDK and CDR2 SYGVNS. CDR3 protein: CASSEGQGASSGANVLTF. DNA of the CDR3: TGTGCCAGCAGTGAAGGACAGGGCGCTTCTTCTGGGGCCAACGTCCTGACTTTC. Full variable domain (missing parts from reference TRBV25-1 and TRBJ2-6): EADIYQTPRYLVIGTGKKITLECSQTMGHDKMYWYQQDPGMELHLIHYSYGVNSTEKGDLSSESTVSRIRTEHFPLTLESARPSHTSQYLCASSEGQGASSGANVLTFGAGSRLTVL.

The chain recombines TRBV18 with TRBJ2-1; 11 bases fit TRBD1. The junction had 9 bases not matched to a gene; V was cut back by 6 bases and J by 5 bases. Germline V CDR1 and CDR2: KGHSH, LQKENI. This CDR3 contains 16 residues. CDR3 loop: CASSPDRGRVDNEQFF. CDR3 nucleotides: TGTGCCAGCTCGCCGGACAGGGGGCGCGTCGACAATGAGCAGTTCTTC.

The table lists this clonotype with a few counts. The V gene is TRBV7-2, the J gene TRBJ2-2; tentative D call: TRBD2 (6 bases). Trimming cost V 1 base and J 3 bases, with 15 bases left between them. This CDR3 comprises 17 residues. Looked up from germline, CDR1 is SGHTA and CDR2 is FQGNSA. CDR3 in DNA: TGTGCCAGCAGCTTAGGAACTACGGGGGTGGACACCGGGGAGCTGTTTTTT. Its protein is CASSLGTTGVDTGELFF.

This clonotype was counted at least ten times. This chain connects TRBV20-1 to TRBJ2-3, with a weak D call TRBD2 (6 bases). CDR3 size: 15 residues. Germline V CDR1 and CDR2: DFQATT, SNEGSKA (reference sequence). With 4 bases removed from V and 4 bases from J, the gap between germline ends came to 18 bases. The DNA of the CDR3 is TGCAGTGCTACCCGGCGGCGGGGAGTAGCAGATACGCAGTATTTT. Translation: CSATRRRGVADTQYF.

The V gene is TRBV20-1, the J gene TRBJ1-2; D may be TRBD1 (5 bases). Per the germline V gene, CDR1 is DFQATT and CDR2 is SNEGSKA (reference sequence). This CDR3 spans 13 amino acids. V lost 1 base and J lost 6, with 12 bases in between. The DNA of the CDR3 is TGCAGTGCTAGAGTCCGAGCAGGGAATGGCTACACCTTC. This gives the protein CSARVRAGNGYTF.

The V and J genes are TRBV4-3 and TRBJ1-2, with 7 bases aligning to TRBD1. With 1 base clipped from V and 6 bases from J, the junction kept 8 bases outside the gene matches. The germline V gene has CDR1 LGHNA and CDR2 YSLEER. This CDR3 is built from 15 residues. The CDR3 DNA follows: TGCGCCAGCAGCCAAGTCCGAGCGGGACAGCATGGCTACACCTTC. Protein sequence: CASSQVRAGQHGYTF.

This clonotype came up many times. This chain connects TRBV9 to TRBJ2-3, with D uncertain. Trimming took off 0 bases at V and 0 bases at J, with 11 bases between the two ends. The CDR3 is 16 amino acids. CDR1 SGDLS and CDR2 YYNGEE come from the germline V gene. CDR3 residues: CASSVGALSSTDTQYF. CDR3 sequence (DNA): TGTGCCAGCAGCGTAGGCGCCCTTTCAAGCACAGATACGCAGTATTTT.

About this clonotype: A read error is possible here, since a much larger clone lies one base away. This chain connects TRBV5-5 to TRBJ2-1; D unclear. This CDR3 has 8 amino acids. V shed 7 bases and J shed 12 bases, with 5 bases lying between them. Germline lookup yields CDR1 SGHKS and CDR2 YYEKEE (reference sequence). CDR3 nucleotide sequence: TGTGCCAGCGGTGTGCAGTTCTTC. Its protein product is CASGVQFF.

This chain joins TRBV11-3 and TRBJ2-1; TRBD1 agrees at 9 bases. V gave up 5 bases and J gave up 8 bases; unmatched junction bases: 10. The CDR3 consists of 15 residues. Germline V gene data show CDR1 as SGHNT and CDR2 as YENEEA. CDR3 amino acids: CASSPGTGKVYEQFF. The CDR3 DNA follows: TGTGCCAGCAGCCCCGGGACAGGGAAGGTCTATGAGCAGTTCTTC.

This clonotype was seen many times. V is TRBV20-1 and J is TRBJ2-5; weak D call: TRBD2 (5 bases). Germline V CDR1 and CDR2: DFQATT, SNEGSKA (reference sequence). The CDR3 loop spans 14 amino acids. Trimming took off 3 bases at V and 4 bases at J, with 15 bases between the two ends. This CDR3 reads CSARSWERPETQYF. CDR3 nucleotide sequence: TGCAGTGCTAGGAGTTGGGAGCGGCCAGAGACCCAGTACTTC.

Comment on this clonotype: A junction boundary mismatches the germline segment, possibly from a read error. V is TRBV11-2 and J is TRBJ1-2, with D unresolved. The germline CDR1 and CDR2 sequences are SGHAT and FQNNGV. The CDR3 length is 13 residues. CDR3 sequence reads: CASSLPPLRTIHF. DNA of the CDR3: TGTGCCAGCAGCTTACCGCCACTTCGTACGATTCACTTC.

This clonotype was counted at least ten times. This sequence joins TRBV20-1 and TRBJ1-4, with D hard to call. Deletions cut 4 bases from V and 3 bases from J, with 15 bases between. Germline loops: CDR1 DFQATT, CDR2 SNEGSKA (reference sequence). The CDR3 has 15 residues. In DNA form, the CDR3 reads TGCAGTGCTACGCCCTATAAGCCGGCTAATGAAAAACTGTTTTTT. Protein product: CSATPYKPANEKLFF.

In this sample, this clonotype turned up a few times. The chain has TRBV11-2 and TRBJ2-1; unclear D gene. Trimming pared 1 base from V and 0 bases from J, leaving 10 bases between. Germline V gene sequence: CDR1 SGHAT, CDR2 FQNNGV. The length of the CDR3 is 16 residues. The chain's CDR3 is CASSLVGPSSYNEQFF. CDR3 nucleotides: TGTGCCAGCAGCTTAGTTGGGCCAAGCTCCTACAATGAGCAGTTCTTC.

The V call is TRBV7-2, the J call TRBJ1-5; D ambiguous. CDR1 and CDR2 from the germline V gene are SGHTA and FQGNSA. Deletions cut 4 bases from V and 11 bases from J, with 12 bases between. The CDR3 extends over 12 amino acids. CDR3 in DNA: TGTGCCAGCAGCTCGGTCCTCGGGGCCCAGCATTTT. It yields the protein CASSSVLGAQHF.

In its sample, this clonotype was seen a few times. The chain links TRBV11-3 to TRBJ2-7; D not certain. Germline CDR1 is SGHNT and CDR2 is YENEEA. The V gene lost 5 bases and the J gene lost 5 bases, with 7 bases spanning the gap. The CDR3 totals 11 residues. The CDR3 bases are TGTGCCAGCAGCGAAAGGAACGAGCAGTACTTC. As protein: CASSERNEQYF.

This clonotype was seen at least ten times. This chain connects TRBV20-1 to TRBJ2-4, with D hard to call. The length of the CDR3 is 11 residues. V gave up 0 bases and J gave up 9 bases, with 6 bases separating them. The germline gives CDR1 DFQATT, CDR2 SNEGSKA (reference sequence). CDR3 residues: CSARDRAIQYF. CDR3 in DNA: TGCAGTGCTAGAGATCGGGCCATTCAGTACTTC.

The rearrangement uses TRBV7-9 and TRBJ1-2; TRBD1 aligns across 7 bases. Germline V CDR1 and CDR2: SEHNR, FQNEAQ (reference sequence). The CDR3 spans 12 residues. Germline trimming cut 5 bases from V and 13 bases from J; bases unmatched to any gene: 10. The chain's CDR3 is CASSRSGTDPTF. CDR3 bases: TGTGCCAGCAGCCGTTCTGGGACAGACCCCACCTTC.

This clonotype was seen a handful of times. The rearrangement links TRBV7-2 to TRBJ1-6; D is ambiguous. The CDR3 sequence is 13 residues long. V shed 3 bases and J shed 8 bases, with 8 bases lying between them. Germline values: CDR1 SGHTA, CDR2 FQGNSA. The CDR3 is CASSFRFDSPLHF. In nucleotides, the CDR3 is TGTGCCAGCAGCTTTAGGTTCGATTCACCCCTCCACTTT.